Below are 28 T cell receptor beta chains sequenced from a single sample in a study of blood T cell repertoires in COVID-19. TCRdb's copy holds only in-frame clones and misses some; the assay was immunoSEQ multiplex PCR. This repertoire shows some 120,000 clones, roughly nine tenths found once; its top ten account for approximately 1.9%. The sample taken for sequencing was peripheral blood. Receptor source: a human donor with active COVID-19. The donor label of this sample is uncertain.

The rearrangement uses TRBV3-1 (or the pseudogene TRBV3-2) and TRBJ2-5; D possibly corresponds to TRBD2 (7 bases). This CDR3 has 13 amino acids. Germline CDR1 is LGHDT and CDR2 is YNNKEL (reference sequence). Trimming stripped 6 bases from V and 5 bases from J, with 13 bases between. CDR3 sequence (DNA): TGTGCCAGCAGAGGGAGGGGGGCGGAGACCCAGTACTTC. Amino acid sequence: CASRGRGAETQYF.

The CDR3 protein is CASSPARGHGETQYF. The CDR3 DNA follows: TGTGCCAGCAGTCCCGCCAGGGGGCACGGGGAGACCCAGTACTTC. The V gene is TRBV5-4, the J gene TRBJ2-5, with 8 bases identical to TRBD1. Germline loops: CDR1 SGHNT, CDR2 YYREEE (reference sequence). CDR3 length equals 15 residues. J lost 5 bases, V lost 5 bases, and 11 bases had no gene match.

This chain joins TRBV5-1 and TRBJ2-7, with TRBD1 as a possible D gene (6 bases). The germline CDR1 and CDR2 sequences are SGHRS and YFSETQ. CDR3 length equals 13 residues. V was pared by 0 bases and J by 6 bases, with 10 bases between. This CDR3 reads CASSLVETGEQYF. The CDR3 DNA follows: TGCGCCAGCAGCTTGGTGGAGACAGGCGAGCAGTACTTC.

The chain joins TRBV9 to TRBJ1-1; no clear D. V lost 0 bases and J lost 1, with 16 bases in between. Germline CDR1 reads SGDLS; CDR2 reads YYNGEE. There are 17 residues in the CDR3. CDR3 sequence (DNA): TGTGCCAGCAGCGTAGATGGCGGCTCCTTCGCGAACACTGAAGCTTTCTTT. It specifies CASSVDGGSFANTEAFF.

This clone was seen just once. The rearrangement uses TRBV7-9 and TRBJ1-6; D is perhaps TRBD1 (5 bases). This CDR3 comprises 17 residues. Germline V gene data show CDR1 as SEHNR and CDR2 as FQNEAQ (reference sequence). V lost 1 base and J 8 bases, leaving 18 bases between the germline ends. This chain's CDR3 is CASSLEGAETSYSPLHF. In DNA, the CDR3 is TGTGCCAGCAGCTTAGAAGGGGCTGAGACAAGTTATTCACCCCTCCACTTT.

This clone was picked up one time. The DNA for the CDR3 is TGCGCCAGCAGCCATGCACAGGGCTCCTACGAGCAGTACTTC. Translation: CASSHAQGSYEQYF. V gene TRBV4-1 combines with J gene TRBJ2-7; D perhaps matches TRBD1 (6 bases). Germline V gene lookup returns CDR1 MGHRA and CDR2 YSYEKL. The V and J ends lost 3 bases and 0 bases respectively, with 9 bases between them. The CDR3 has 14 amino acids.

This chain joins TRBV15 and TRBJ2-3; perhaps TRBD2 as D (7 bases). Per germline, CDR1 LNHNV and CDR2 YYDKDF (reference sequence). Trimming cost V 3 bases and J 4 bases, with 20 bases left between them. The CDR3 covers 17 residues. The CDR3 loop reads CATSSYRGGRGADTQYF. The CDR3 coding sequence is TGTGCCACCAGCAGTTATCGCGGGGGTAGGGGGGCAGATACGCAGTATTTT.

The V call is TRBV21-1, the J call TRBJ2-5; the D call TRBD2 from the table was never checked on the DNA. TRBV21-1 is deemed a pseudogene. The CDR3 extends over 18 amino acids. The CDR3 nucleotides are TGTGCCAGCAGCAAACTCGGGGGTAGGGATCGGGGCCAAGAGACCCAGTACTTC. This translates into CASSKLGGRDRGQETQYF.

Only one count was recorded for this clone. The chain carries TRBV11-2 and TRBJ1-1; a possible D gene is TRBD1 (5 bases). Germline V gene lookup returns CDR1 SGHAT and CDR2 FQNNGV. V lost 7 bases to trimming and J lost 6 bases, with 21 bases between them. This CDR3 has 15 residues. Here the CDR3 DNA reads TGTGCCAGCACTCGAGCGGGGCTGCGGCTGTCTGAAGCTTTCTTT. It yields the protein CASTRAGLRLSEAFF.

V gene TRBV12-3 or TRBV12-4 combines with J gene TRBJ1-4, with D unresolved. Trimming took off 2 bases at V and 8 bases at J, with 6 bases between the two ends. The CDR3 is 12 amino acids. In nucleotides, the CDR3 is TGTGCCAGCAGTTTAAACCAGGAAAAACTGTTTTTT. It encodes CASSLNQEKLFF.

V usage is TRBV18 and J usage is TRBJ2-3; 10 positions agree with TRBD2. The CDR3 has 19 residues. CDR1 and CDR2 from the germline V gene are KGHSH and LQKENI. V was clipped by 2 bases and J by 0 bases; unmatched bases: 11. As DNA, the CDR3 is TGTGCCAGCTCACCATTTTCTAGCGGGGGAACCGCTAGCACAGATACGCAGTATTTT. Residues: CASSPFSSGGTASTDTQYF. The variable domain in full, completed from reference TRBV18 and TRBJ2-3, reads NAGVMQNPRHLVRRRGQEARLRCSPMKGHSHVYWYRQLPEEGLKFMVYLQKENIIDESGMPKERFSAEFPKEGPSILRIQQVVRGDSAAYFCASSPFSSGGTASTDTQYFGPGTRLTVL.

The chain has TRBV6-2 or TRBV6-3 and TRBJ2-1, with a weak D call TRBD2 (6 bases). This CDR3 is 18 amino acids long. CDR1 is MNHEY and CDR2 is SVGEGT in the germline V gene. V shed 2 bases and J shed 8 bases, with 25 bases lying between them. CDR3 in amino acids: CASSYTPTKRALKDEQFF. The DNA for the CDR3 is TGTGCCAGCAGTTACACCCCAACCAAGCGGGCCCTCAAAGATGAGCAGTTCTTC.

This chain links TRBV15 with TRBJ2-3; the D gene is possibly TRBD1 (5 bases). Germline CDR1 is LNHNV and CDR2 is YYDKDF (reference sequence). The V end lost 2 bases, the J end lost 1 base, and 19 bases lay between the germline ends. This CDR3 has 18 residues. The CDR3 sequence is CATSRRALGREGTDTQYF. CDR3 bases: TGTGCCACCAGCAGAAGGGCCCTTGGCAGGGAAGGCACAGATACGCAGTATTTT.

The chain recombines TRBV7-2 with TRBJ2-5; 13 bases are a match to TRBD2. This CDR3 region has 18 residues. Germline trimming cut 2 bases from V and 1 base from J; bases unmatched to any gene: 7. The germline V gene has CDR1 SGHTA and CDR2 FQGNSA. CDR3 in amino acids: CASSLKPGLAGFQETQYF. CDR3 DNA sequence: TGTGCCAGCAGCTTAAAACCGGGACTAGCGGGGTTCCAAGAGACCCAGTACTTC.

The chain combines TRBV9 with TRBJ2-2; maybe TRBD1 (5 bases). Germline assignment: CDR1 SGDLS and CDR2 YYNGEE. Trimming left V 2 bases short and J 6 bases short, with 11 bases between. The CDR3 runs 14 residues. This chain's CDR3 is CASSVRTRSGELFF. The CDR3 nucleotides read TGTGCCAGCAGCGTCAGGACAAGATCCGGGGAGCTGTTTTTT. Combining the CDR3 with reference TRBV9 and TRBJ2-2 gives the whole variable domain DSGVTQTPKHLITATGQRVTLRCSPRSGDLSVYWYQQSLDQGLQFLIQYYNGEERAKGNILERFSAQQFPDLHSELNLSSLELGDSALYFCASSVRTRSGELFFGEGSRLTVL.

This clone was seen just once. The J gene is TRBJ2-5, the V gene TRBV7-9; tentatively, D is TRBD2 (6 bases). Germline CDR1 reads SEHNR; CDR2 reads FQNEAQ (reference sequence). The CDR3 is made up of 17 amino acids. Deletions cut 1 base from V and 2 bases from J, with 17 bases between. The CDR3 DNA is TGTGCCAGCAGCTTAGTAGTAAGGACGGGGGAACAAGAGACCCAGTACTTC. This encodes CASSLVVRTGEQETQYF.

The chain carries TRBV6-5 and TRBJ1-2; no clear D. This CDR3 has 14 residues. Germline V gives CDR1 MNHEY, CDR2 SVGAGI. Deletions cut 0 bases from V and 6 bases from J, with 11 bases between. CDR3 coding DNA: TGTGCCAGCAGTTACTCGATTCCGGGAGATGGCTACACCTTC. It yields the protein CASSYSIPGDGYTF.

The genes are TRBV7-2 and TRBJ1-4; D gene ambiguous. The CDR3 runs 13 residues. V lost 5 bases and J lost 5, with 9 bases in between. Germline lookup yields CDR1 SGHTA and CDR2 FQGNSA. The CDR3 coding sequence is TGTGCCAGCAGCACCTCCACAAATGAAAAACTGTTTTTT. It translates to CASSTSTNEKLFF.

The CDR3 DNA follows: TGTGCCAGCAGCCAAGTCGGCGGGCAGGGGGGCACAGATACGCAGTATTTT. The encoded protein is CASSQVGGQGGTDTQYF. The chain has TRBV3-1 (or the pseudogene TRBV3-2) and TRBJ2-3; 7 bases are a match to TRBD1. CDR3 size: 17 residues. Per the germline V gene, CDR1 is LGHDT and CDR2 is YNNKEL (reference sequence). V gave up 1 base and J gave up 1 base; unmatched junction bases: 8.

On this clone itself: The same CDR3 also results from other DNA sequences found in this sample. The rearrangement links TRBV15 to TRBJ1-5; 7 bases agree with TRBD1. CDR3 length: 14 residues. Germline-derived CDR1 and CDR2 are LNHNV and YYDKDF (reference sequence). V shed 0 bases and J 4 bases; nucleotides not matched to a gene: 0. The CDR3 protein is CATSRDRGNQPQHF. The CDR3 region has the DNA TGTGCCACCAGCAGAGACAGGGGGAATCAGCCCCAGCATTTT.

This clone was seen a single time. This chain joins TRBV19 and TRBJ2-1; 9 nucleotides agree with TRBD1. Losses at the gene ends were 6 bases for V and 3 bases for J; bases not matched to a gene: 6. The CDR3 totals 15 residues. Germline V gene lookup returns CDR1 LNHDA and CDR2 SQIVND (reference sequence). The CDR3 reads CASRLDRGIYNEQFF. CDR3 coding DNA: TGTGCCAGTAGGTTGGACAGGGGAATCTACAATGAGCAGTTCTTC. Together with reference TRBV19 and TRBJ2-1, the CDR3 gives the full variable domain: DGGITQSPKYLFRKEGQNVTLSCEQNLNHDAMYWYRQDPGQGLRLIYYSQIVNDFQKGDIAEGYSVSREKKESFPLTVTSAQKNPTAFYLCASRLDRGIYNEQFFGPGTRLTVL.

The genes are TRBV3-1 (or the pseudogene TRBV3-2) and TRBJ2-1, with 11 bases that match TRBD2. From germline, CDR1 is LGHDT and CDR2 YNNKEL (reference sequence). The CDR3 runs to 18 residues. The V segment lost 1 base and the J segment 8 bases; nucleotides outside the gene matches: 13. In nucleotides, the CDR3 is TGTGCCAGCAGCCAAGTTATCCTAGCGGGGGGCCGAGGGGATGAGCAGTTCTTC. Encoded protein: CASSQVILAGGRGDEQFF.

This rearrangement joins TRBV5-4 to TRBJ1-6; TRBD1 matches at 9 bases. J lost 7 bases, V lost 5 bases, and 10 bases had no gene match. The CDR3 runs 16 residues. Germline values: CDR1 SGHNT, CDR2 YYREEE (reference sequence). Here the CDR3 DNA reads TGTGCCAGCAGTGTTACCGGGACAGGGACAAATTCACCCCTCCACTTT. It encodes CASSVTGTGTNSPLHF.

This chain joins TRBV15 and TRBJ2-5; 7 positions match TRBD2. Germline CDR1 and CDR2: LNHNV and YYDKDF (reference sequence). This CDR3 comprises 17 residues. J lost 4 bases, V lost 2 bases, and 13 bases had no gene match. CDR3 protein: CATSRTPGTTPGETQYF. CDR3 coding DNA: TGTGCCACCAGCAGAACACCCGGGACTACCCCAGGAGAGACCCAGTACTTC.

The V call is TRBV28, the J call TRBJ2-5; 15 positions match TRBD2. Germline V gene sequence: CDR1 MDHEN, CDR2 SYDVKM. CDR3 size: 16 residues. Trimming at V came to 6 bases and at J to 5 bases, leaving 7 bases not matched to a gene. CDR3 bases: TGTGCCAGCAGATGGACTAGCGGGGGGGCCGGGGAGACCCAGTACTTC. It codes for CASRWTSGGAGETQYF.

This chain joins TRBV14 and TRBJ1-4; D ambiguous. Germline-derived CDR1 and CDR2 are SGHDN and FVKESK. V lost 7 bases and J 0 bases, leaving 15 bases between the germline ends. CDR3 size: 16 residues. The DNA of the CDR3 is TGTGCCAGCAACCAGAGGGCAAGTTCAACTAATGAAAAACTGTTTTTT. It specifies CASNQRASSTNEKLFF.

This clone was recorded only once. Other DNA variants within this sample encode the same CDR3. The chain couples TRBV9 to TRBJ2-7; the D gene is possibly TRBD2 (7 bases). CDR3 length: 17 amino acids. Trimming left V 0 bases short and J 3 bases short, with 19 bases between. Germline CDR1 SGDLS, CDR2 YYNGEE. The CDR3 spells CASSVAGEGGPHYEQYF. DNA for the CDR3: TGTGCCAGCAGCGTAGCGGGGGAGGGGGGGCCCCACTACGAGCAGTACTTC.

The rearrangement links TRBV27 to TRBJ1-4, with unresolved D. The V and J ends lost 5 bases and 7 bases respectively, with 14 bases between them. The CDR3 has 14 amino acids. CDR1 is MNHEY and CDR2 is SMNVEV in the germline V gene (reference sequence). CDR3 protein: CASSPGYLREKLFF. CDR3 nucleotide sequence: TGTGCCAGCAGTCCGGGATATCTGCGTGAAAAACTGTTTTTT. Variable domain in full (rest from reference TRBV27 and TRBJ1-4): EAQVTQNPRYLITVTGKKLTVTCSQNMNHEYMSWYRQDPGLGLRQIYYSMNVEVTDKGDVPEGYKVSRKEKRNFPLILESPSPNQTSLYFCASSPGYLREKLFFGSGTQLSVL.